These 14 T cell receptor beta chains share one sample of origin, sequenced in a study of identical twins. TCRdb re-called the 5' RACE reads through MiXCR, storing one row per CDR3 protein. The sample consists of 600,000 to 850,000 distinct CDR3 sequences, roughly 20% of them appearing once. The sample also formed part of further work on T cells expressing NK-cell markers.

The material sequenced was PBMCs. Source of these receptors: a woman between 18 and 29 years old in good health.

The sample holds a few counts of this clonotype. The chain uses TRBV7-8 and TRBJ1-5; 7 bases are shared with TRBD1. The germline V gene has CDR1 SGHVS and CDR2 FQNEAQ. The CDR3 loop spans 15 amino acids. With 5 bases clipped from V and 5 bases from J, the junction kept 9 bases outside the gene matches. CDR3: CASSRDRRVDQPQHF. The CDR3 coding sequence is TGTGCCAGCAGCCGGGACAGAAGAGTGGATCAGCCCCAGCATTTT. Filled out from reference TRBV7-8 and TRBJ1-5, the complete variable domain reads GAGVSQSPRYKVAKRGQDVALRCDPISGHVSLFWYQQALGQGPEFLTYFQNEAQLDKSGLPSDRFFAERPEGSVSTLKIQRTQQEDSAVYLCASSRDRRVDQPQHFGDGTRLSIL.

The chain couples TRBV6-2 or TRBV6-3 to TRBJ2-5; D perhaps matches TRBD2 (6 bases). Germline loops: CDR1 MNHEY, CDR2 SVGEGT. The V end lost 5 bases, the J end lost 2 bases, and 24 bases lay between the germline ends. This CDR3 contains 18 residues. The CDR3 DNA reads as TGTGCCAGCAGTATCTACCCCGGAGCGGGCCAGAAACAAGAGACCCAGTACTTC. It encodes CASSIYPGAGQKQETQYF.

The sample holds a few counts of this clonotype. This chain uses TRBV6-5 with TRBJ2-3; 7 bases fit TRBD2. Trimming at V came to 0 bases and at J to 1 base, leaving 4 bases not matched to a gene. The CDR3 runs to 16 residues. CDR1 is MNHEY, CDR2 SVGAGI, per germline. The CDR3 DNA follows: TGTGCCAGCAGTTACTCAGGGCTAGCGGGCACAGATACGCAGTATTTT. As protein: CASSYSGLAGTDTQYF.

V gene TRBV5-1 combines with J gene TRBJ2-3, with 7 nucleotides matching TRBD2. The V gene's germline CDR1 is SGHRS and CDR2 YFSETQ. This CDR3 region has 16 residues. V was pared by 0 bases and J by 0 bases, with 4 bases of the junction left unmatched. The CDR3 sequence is CASSLGDYQSTDTQYF. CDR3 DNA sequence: TGCGCCAGCAGCTTGGGGGACTACCAGAGCACAGATACGCAGTATTTT.

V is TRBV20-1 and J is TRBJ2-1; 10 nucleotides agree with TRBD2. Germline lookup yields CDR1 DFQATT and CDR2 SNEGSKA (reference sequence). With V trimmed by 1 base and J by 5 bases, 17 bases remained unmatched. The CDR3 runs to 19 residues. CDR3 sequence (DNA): TGCAGTGCTAGAGTCAAAGCAGGACTAGCGGCATATCTTAACAATGAGCAGTTCTTC. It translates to CSARVKAGLAAYLNNEQFF.

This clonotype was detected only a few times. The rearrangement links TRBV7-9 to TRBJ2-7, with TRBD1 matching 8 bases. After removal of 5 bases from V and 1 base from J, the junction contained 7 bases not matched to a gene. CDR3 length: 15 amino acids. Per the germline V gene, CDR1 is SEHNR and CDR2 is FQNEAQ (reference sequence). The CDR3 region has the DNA TGTGCCAGCAGCCGAGGGACAGGACCTTCCTACGAGCAGTACTTC. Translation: CASSRGTGPSYEQYF.

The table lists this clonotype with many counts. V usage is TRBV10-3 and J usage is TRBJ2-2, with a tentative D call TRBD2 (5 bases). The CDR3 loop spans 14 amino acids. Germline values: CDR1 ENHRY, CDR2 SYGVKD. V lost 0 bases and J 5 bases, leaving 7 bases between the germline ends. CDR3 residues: CAISESSGTGELFF. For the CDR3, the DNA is TGTGCCATCAGTGAGTCATCGGGGACCGGGGAGCTGTTTTTT.

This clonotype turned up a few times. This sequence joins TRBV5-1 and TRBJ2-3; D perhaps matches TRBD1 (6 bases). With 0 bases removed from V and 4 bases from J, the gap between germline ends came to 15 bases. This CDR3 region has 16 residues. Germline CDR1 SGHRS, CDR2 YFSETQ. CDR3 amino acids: CASSLVAGAASDTQYF. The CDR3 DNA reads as TGCGCCAGCAGCTTGGTTGCAGGGGCGGCCTCAGATACGCAGTATTTT.

The CDR3: CSAGGTRLADTQYF. Written as DNA, the CDR3 is TGCAGTGCTGGAGGGACTAGGTTGGCAGATACGCAGTATTTT. This chain uses TRBV20-1 with TRBJ2-3, with 8 bases matching TRBD2. CDR3 length equals 14 residues. Germline CDR1 and CDR2: DFQATT and SNEGSKA (reference sequence). The V and J ends lost 5 bases and 4 bases, in that order; junction bases with no gene match: 8.

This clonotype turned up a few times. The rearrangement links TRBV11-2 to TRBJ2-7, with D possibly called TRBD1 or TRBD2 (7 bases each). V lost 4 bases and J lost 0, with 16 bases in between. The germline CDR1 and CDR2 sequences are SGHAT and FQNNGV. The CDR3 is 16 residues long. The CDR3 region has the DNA TGTGCCAGCAGCTCCATCAGGGGGGGAAGCTCCTACGAGCAGTACTTC. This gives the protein CASSSIRGGSSYEQYF.

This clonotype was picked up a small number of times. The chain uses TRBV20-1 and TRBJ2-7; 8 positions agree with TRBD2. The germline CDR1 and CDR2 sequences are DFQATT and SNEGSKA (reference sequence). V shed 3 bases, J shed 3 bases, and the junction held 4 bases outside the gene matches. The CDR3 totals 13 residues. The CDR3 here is CSASGRDLYEQYF. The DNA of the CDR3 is TGCAGTGCTAGCGGGAGGGATCTCTACGAGCAGTACTTC.

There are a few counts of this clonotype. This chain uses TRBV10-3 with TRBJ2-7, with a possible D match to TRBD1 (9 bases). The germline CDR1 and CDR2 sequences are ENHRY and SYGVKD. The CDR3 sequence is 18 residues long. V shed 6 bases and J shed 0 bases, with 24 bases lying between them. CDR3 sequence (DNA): TGTGCCATCAGGGGGACAGGGACTATAGCGGGGAGCTCCTACGAGCAGTACTTC. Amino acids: CAIRGTGTIAGSSYEQYF.

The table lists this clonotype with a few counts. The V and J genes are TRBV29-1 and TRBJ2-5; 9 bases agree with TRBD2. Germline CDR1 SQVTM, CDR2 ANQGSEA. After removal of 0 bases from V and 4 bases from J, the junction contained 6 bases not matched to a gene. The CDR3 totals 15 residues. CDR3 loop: CSVEDLLLAGETQYF. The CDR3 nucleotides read TGCAGCGTTGAAGATCTGTTACTAGCGGGAGAGACCCAGTACTTC.

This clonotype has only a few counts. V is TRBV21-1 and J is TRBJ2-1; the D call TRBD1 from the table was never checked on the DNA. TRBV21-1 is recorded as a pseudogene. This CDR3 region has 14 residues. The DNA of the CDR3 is TGTGCCAGCAGCAAAGGTCCCCAGAACAATGAGCAGTTCTTC. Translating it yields CASSKGPQNNEQFF.